This note documents a single TCR beta chain sequence. Here immunoSEQ multiplex PCR was the method, and the copy in TCRdb shows in-frame clones only, minus some. The table includes approximately 100,000 clones, around 90% detected once. The cohort excluded patients with autoimmune disease history or systemic immunosuppression. The study sampled blood at baseline, cycle 4 day 1, and cycle 7 day 1. The sample is drawn from a study of OX40 agonist ivuxolimab in advanced cancers. Across the study: Ivuxolimab, an agonist antibody against OX40 (CD134), was given to patients.

Trimming removed 5 bases at V and 9 bases at J, with 17 bases between. In germline, CDR1 is GTSNPN, CDR2 SVGIG (reference sequence). The CDR3 length is 13 residues. This sequence originates from an adult with an advanced solid tumor such as melanoma, head and neck, liver or kidney cancer. The sample here was CD4+ or CD8+ T cells sorted from blood, taken in a trial of the OX40 agonist ivuxolimab. V and J are TRBV30 and TRBJ1-5; no definite D call. The CDR3 loop is CAWDLADSGPQHF. Here the CDR3 DNA reads TGTGCCTGGGATTTAGCGGATAGTGGGCCCCAGCATTTT.